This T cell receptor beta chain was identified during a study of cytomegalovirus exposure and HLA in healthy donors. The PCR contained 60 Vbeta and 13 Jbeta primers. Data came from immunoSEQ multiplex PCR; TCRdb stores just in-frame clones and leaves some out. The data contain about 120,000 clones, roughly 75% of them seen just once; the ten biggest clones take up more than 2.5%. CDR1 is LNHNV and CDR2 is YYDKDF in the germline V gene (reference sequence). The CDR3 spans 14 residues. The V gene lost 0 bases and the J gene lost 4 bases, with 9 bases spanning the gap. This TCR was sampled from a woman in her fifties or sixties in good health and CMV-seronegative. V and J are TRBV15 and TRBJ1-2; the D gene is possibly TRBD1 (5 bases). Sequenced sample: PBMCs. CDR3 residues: CATSRDPGFYGYTF. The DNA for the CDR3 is TGTGCCACCAGCAGAGATCCAGGGTTCTATGGCTACACCTTC.